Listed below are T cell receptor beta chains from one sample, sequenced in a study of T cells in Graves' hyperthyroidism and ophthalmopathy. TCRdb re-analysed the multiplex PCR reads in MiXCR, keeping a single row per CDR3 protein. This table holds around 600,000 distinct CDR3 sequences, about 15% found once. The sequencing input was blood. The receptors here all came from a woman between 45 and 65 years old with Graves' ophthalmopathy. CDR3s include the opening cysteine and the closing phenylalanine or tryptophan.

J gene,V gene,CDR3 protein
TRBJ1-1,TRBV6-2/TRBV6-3,CASSYLLVDWGVTEAFF
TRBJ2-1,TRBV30,CAWSVGVGNEQFF
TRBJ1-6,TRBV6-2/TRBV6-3,CASGSPTTGWDNSPLHF
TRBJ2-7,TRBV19,CASSMGGLTSYEQYF
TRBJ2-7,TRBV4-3,CASSQEGRGEQYF
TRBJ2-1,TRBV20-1,CSTSGASGSRDEQFF
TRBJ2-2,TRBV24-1,CATSDEGLAGGPSNTGELFF
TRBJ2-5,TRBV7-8,CASSLARVGRVEETQYF
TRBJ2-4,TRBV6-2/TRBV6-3,CASRGAKNIQYF
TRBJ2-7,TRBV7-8,CASSFGTGEQYF
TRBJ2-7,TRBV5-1,CASSIRDSRSRGEQYF
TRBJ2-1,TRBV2,CASLDRGPFF
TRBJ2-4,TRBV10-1,CASSARDRGNLAKNIQYF
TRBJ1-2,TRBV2,CASSDGQVSDGYTF
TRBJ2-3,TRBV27,CASSRTGRDTQYF
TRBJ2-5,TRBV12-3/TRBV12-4,CASKGTSQETQYF
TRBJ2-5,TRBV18,CASRGSGQETQYF
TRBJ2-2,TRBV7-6,CASSLSTGGRGGELFF
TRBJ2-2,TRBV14,CASSPRLVGGELFF
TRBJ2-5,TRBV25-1,CASSAGMGQETQYF
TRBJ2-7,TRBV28,CASSLQGQPPYEQYF
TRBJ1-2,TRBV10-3,CAISGIIQGYGYTF
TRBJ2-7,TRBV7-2,CASSLASRMGEQYF
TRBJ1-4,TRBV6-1,CASSKDINEKLFF
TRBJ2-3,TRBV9,CASSELAGSTDTQYF
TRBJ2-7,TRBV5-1,CASSLAPTGLVYEQYF
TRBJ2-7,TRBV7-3,CASSLSSGSIYEQYF
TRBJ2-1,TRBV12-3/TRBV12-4,CASSPRGLAEYNEQFF
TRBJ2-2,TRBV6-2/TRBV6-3,CASSTLRQGSRVPGELFF
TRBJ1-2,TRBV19,CASSRGQAYGYTF
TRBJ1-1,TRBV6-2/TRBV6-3,CASSSFGQGKTEAFF
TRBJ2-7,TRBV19,CASTRTGGSYEQYF
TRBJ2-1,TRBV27,CASSIISGRFSYNEQFF
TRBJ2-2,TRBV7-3,CASSPRVTGELFF
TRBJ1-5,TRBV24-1,CATSDGALDSNQPQHF
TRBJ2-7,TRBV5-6,CASSNDRGLSYEQYF
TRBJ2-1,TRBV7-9,CASSPGQIGNEQFF
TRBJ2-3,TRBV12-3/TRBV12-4,CASTQPGLDHTDTQYF
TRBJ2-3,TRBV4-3,CASSQNGLAGADTQYF
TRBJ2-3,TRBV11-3,CASSLGFSTGDTQYF
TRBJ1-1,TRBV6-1,CASRRTGSHTEAFF
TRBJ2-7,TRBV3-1,CASSQGGQAAYEQYF
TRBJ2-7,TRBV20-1,CSATQGDGYEQYF
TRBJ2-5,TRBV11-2,CASSLGVASWYQETQYF
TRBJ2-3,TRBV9,CASSLSKDRIGTDTQYF
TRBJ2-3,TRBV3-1,CASSHGTSETDTQYF